This TCR beta chain was sequenced during a study of blood T cell repertoires in COVID-19. Here immunoSEQ multiplex PCR was the method, and the copy in TCRdb shows in-frame clones only, minus some. The sample shows 150,000 to 200,000 clones, about 85% of them seen only once. The germline V gene encodes CDR1 MNHEY and CDR2 SMNVEV (reference sequence). The V and J ends lost 6 bases and 14 bases respectively, with 19 bases between them. This CDR3 has 13 amino acids. This sequence originates from a woman at least 80 years old with acute or convalescent COVID-19. The material sequenced was peripheral blood. This rearrangement joins TRBV27 to TRBJ1-4; TRBD1 might be the D (5 bases). In nucleotides, the CDR3 is TGTGCCAGCAGGGGGGGACGGGCAGGCCTGCTGTTTTTT. As protein: CASRGGRAGLLFF.